These T cell receptor beta chains were read from a single sample in a study of tissue T cells after allogeneic stem cell transplantation. Repertoires were generated with immunoSEQ multiplex PCR, while TCRdb's copy carries only in-frame clones and drops some. The sample records 3,500 to 5,000 clones, roughly 66% being singletons. The specimen comprised left colon tissue, sampled at autopsy. Receptor source: a male donor at least 60 years old with lung cancer. Both conserved end residues are part of each CDR3. D genes are given only for firm matches. Clone size is stated in some rows and not others, as once, few, many or a class when expanded.

d_call	v_call	j_call	clone_size	cdr3_aa	cdr3_nt
.	TRBV6-4	TRBJ2-4	.	CASSDSSIAKNIQYF	TGTGCCAGCAGTGACTCGAGCATAGCCAAAAACATTCAGTACTTC
TRBD2	TRBV30	TRBJ2-3	.	CAWSKSREADTQYF	TGTGCCTGGAGTAAATCGCGGGAGGCAGATACGCAGTATTTT
.	TRBV6-2/TRBV6-3	TRBJ1-4	few	CASSYRREKLFF	TGTGCCAGCAGTTATAGGCGTGAAAAACTGTTTTTT
TRBD2	TRBV10-3	TRBJ2-2	.	CAISGFLAGADTGELFF	TGTGCCATCAGTGGGTTCCTAGCGGGAGCGGACACCGGGGAGCTGTTTTTT
.	TRBV30	TRBJ1-3	.	CAWTSFVGGSRNTIYF	TGTGCCTGGACTTCTTTTGTTGGAGGGAGTAGAAACACCATATATTTT
.	TRBV7-9	TRBJ2-1	few	CASSRSRDVGGNEQFF	TGTGCCAGCAGCCGATCCCGGGACGTAGGGGGGAATGAGCAGTTCTTC
.	TRBV5-1	TRBJ1-3	.	CASSALQGGVSGNTIYF	TGCGCCAGCAGCGCCCTTCAGGGTGGTGTATCTGGAAACACCATATATTTT
TRBD1	TRBV30	TRBJ1-6	.	CAWERDRNSPLHF	TGTGCCTGGGAACGGGACAGAAATTCACCCCTCCACTTT
TRBD1	TRBV9	TRBJ2-2	once	CASSVTGGQRTGELFF	TGTGCCAGCAGCGTGACAGGGGGCCAGAGAACCGGGGAGCTGTTTTTT
TRBD1	TRBV4-3	TRBJ1-2	few	CASSLSWDRNYGYTF	TGCGCCAGCAGCCTCTCCTGGGACAGGAATTATGGCTACACCTTC
TRBD1	TRBV11-2	TRBJ1-4	.	CASSRDREKLFF	TGTGCCAGCAGCCGGGACAGAGAAAAACTGTTTTTT
.	TRBV7-9	TRBJ1-5	.	CASSEASSNQPQHF	TGTGCCAGCAGCGAGGCATCTAGCAATCAGCCCCAGCATTTT
.	TRBV11-3	TRBJ2-2	.	CASSLKYTGELFF	TGTGCCAGCAGCCTCAAATACACCGGGGAGCTGTTTTTT
TRBD1	TRBV28	TRBJ2-3	.	CASSPRTGSADTQYF	TGTGCCAGCAGTCCACGGACAGGGTCAGCAGATACGCAGTATTTT
TRBD2	TRBV5-1	TRBJ2-3	.	CASTDLLAGSTDTQYF	TGCGCCAGCACAGACTTACTAGCGGGAAGCACAGATACGCAGTATTTT
.	TRBV20-1	TRBJ2-1	.	CSASRQSSYNEQFF	TGCAGTGCTAGTAGACAGAGCTCCTACAATGAGCAGTTCTTC
.	TRBV7-2	TRBJ2-2	.	CASSLLAQGLTGELFF	TGTGCCAGCAGCTTATTGGCACAGGGACTCACCGGGGAGCTGTTTTTT
.	TRBV19	TRBJ1-2	.	CASSPGLREYGYTF	TGTGCCAGTAGTCCGGGTCTCCGGGAATATGGCTACACCTTC
TRBD2	TRBV4-1	TRBJ2-3	.	CASSQERSGGRDTQYF	TGCGCCAGCAGCCAAGAAAGGAGCGGGGGGCGAGATACGCAGTATTTT
.	TRBV10-2	TRBJ2-5	few	CASREGSGPRETQYF	TGCGCCAGCAGAGAAGGAAGCGGGCCTAGGGAGACCCAGTACTTC
.	TRBV4-3	TRBJ2-5	large	CASSPKTGETQYF	TGCGCCAGCAGCCCGAAGACGGGAGAGACCCAGTACTTC
TRBD2	TRBV30	TRBJ2-1	few	CAWSPGLAGRGEQFF	TGTGCCTGGAGTCCGGGACTAGCGGGACGTGGTGAGCAGTTCTTC
TRBD1	TRBV20-1	TRBJ2-2	few	CSASKQGSTGELFF	TGCAGTGCGAGTAAACAGGGGTCCACTGGGGAGCTGTTTTTT
.	TRBV10-3	TRBJ2-2	.	CAIRDSANTGELFF	TGTGCCATCAGGGATTCAGCGAACACCGGGGAGCTGTTTTTT
TRBD2	TRBV6-6	TRBJ2-5	.	CASMRSSGGQETQYF	TGTGCCAGCATGCGATCTAGCGGGGGCCAAGAGACCCAGTACTTC
.	TRBV28	TRBJ2-1	.	CASNGGRGYEQFF	TGTGCCAGCAATGGGGGCCGCGGGTATGAGCAGTTCTTC
.	TRBV7-2	TRBJ2-2	.	CASSSLANTGELFF	TGTGCCAGCAGCTCACTGGCTAACACCGGGGAGCTGTTTTTT
.	TRBV3-1/TRBV3-2	TRBJ2-5	.	CASSQVIIQQSRETQYF	TGTGCCAGCAGCCAAGTAATTATACAGCAGTCCCGAGAGACCCAGTACTTC
.	TRBV14	TRBJ2-7	few	CASSQDLGYEQYF	TGTGCCAGCAGCCAAGATCTTGGGTACGAGCAGTACTTC
.	TRBV18	TRBJ1-6	.	CASSGQSDSPLHF	TGTGCCAGCTCCGGACAAAGCGATTCACCCCTCCACTTT
.	TRBV10-2	TRBJ1-3	medium-sized	CASSGGGRNTIYF	TGCGCCAGCAGTGGTGGCGGAAGAAACACCATATATTTT
.	TRBV5-6	TRBJ1-2	.	CASSTGNYGYTF	TGTGCCAGCAGCACGGGAAACTATGGCTACACCTTC
TRBD1	TRBV4-3	TRBJ1-2	few	CASSHPGQFYGYTF	TGCGCCAGCAGCCACCCGGGACAGTTCTATGGCTACACCTTC
.	TRBV3-1/TRBV3-2	TRBJ1-5	.	CASSQLSQPQHF	TGTGCCAGCAGCCAACTGTCCCAGCCCCAGCATTTT
.	TRBV5-3	TRBJ2-7	.	CARNESGGNGEQYF	TGTGCCAGAAACGAAAGTGGAGGCAATGGGGAGCAGTACTTC
TRBD2	TRBV7-8	TRBJ2-7	.	CASSPRFRGEISYEQYF	TGTGCCAGCAGCCCCAGGTTTCGGGGGGAGATCTCCTACGAGCAGTACTTC
.	TRBV6-2/TRBV6-3	TRBJ1-6	.	CASSYRGSYNSPLHF	TGTGCCAGCAGTTATAGAGGTTCCTATAATTCACCCCTCCACTTT
.	TRBV9	TRBJ2-7	.	CASSAGPPGWEQYF	TGTGCCAGCAGCGCGGGACCGCCCGGATGGGAGCAGTACTTC
TRBD2	TRBV7-2	TRBJ2-3	few	CASSFSGGANSDTQYF	TGTGCCAGCAGCTTCAGCGGGGGGGCTAATTCGGATACGCAGTATTTT
TRBD1	TRBV3-1/TRBV3-2	TRBJ2-4	.	CASSLTGGRTKNIQYF	TGTGCCAGCAGCCTTACAGGGGGCAGGACCAAAAACATTCAGTACTTC
TRBD1	TRBV5-5	TRBJ1-2	.	CASSLSDRGNYGYTF	TGTGCCAGCAGCTTGTCCGACAGGGGGAACTATGGCTACACCTTC
.	TRBV2	TRBJ1-6	.	CASLLSAGSPLHF	TGTGCCAGCTTATTATCGGCGGGCTCACCCCTCCACTTT